This paragraph covers one T cell receptor beta chain sequence. It has no known antigen specificity. No qualities accompany the bases; no much larger clone lies one base away. The entry originates in a study of T cell responses to AZD1222 COVID-19 vaccine (dated by TCRdb to 2020 to 2022). About the full investigation: TCR sequencing covered approximately 230 trial participants: 207 given two doses of AZD1222 and 26 given two doses of MenACWY control vaccine. Trial participants were enrolled into age subgroups of 18-55, 56-69 and 70-plus years, which contained around 150, 29 and 61 TCR-sequenced participants, respectively.

The germline V gene yields SGDLS for CDR1 and YYNGEE for CDR2. From the cysteine through the phenylalanine, the CDR3 covers 18 amino acids. This entry keeps only the CDR3 DNA: 54 bases, framed from base 1. The junction shows trimming of 0 bases on V and 9 bases on J, and the gene matches do not reach 17 bases of it. General conclusions and limits of the study: Most participants were white British and females outnumbered males, and the authors suggested that clonal diversity may have been underestimated. Because no day 14 peak-response samples were available, the repertoires could be characterized only after the peak T cell response. Reportedly, almost half of the unique spike-specific TCRs recognized epitopes lying outside the regions that are mutated in the B.1.351 and B.1.1.7 variants. CD4 TCRs associated with the vaccine covered the entire spike protein, and the dominant responses were in regions 160-218 and 743-854. Spike-specific TCR breadth and depth rose significantly after two AZD1222 doses compared with day 0 and with MenACWY recipients. The 56-69-year group was small, and its depth increase did not reach significance, likely because of low power. Only five or six AZD1222 recipients were SARS-CoV-2 seropositive at baseline, limiting conclusions about previously exposed vaccinees.

The CDR3 regions of human TCRbeta chains were subjected to immunosequencing. In the original analysis: Repertoire TCRs were checked for matches against a reference library of SARS-CoV-2-specific TCRs that had been generated using the MIRA antigen-specificity platform. Breadth was defined as the fraction of unique TCRs that were SARS-CoV-2-associated. Depth was defined as the fraction of total T cells that were SARS-CoV-2-associated. Using the MIRA data, each spike-specific TCR was mapped to the spike region that the TCR reacts to and placed in a CD4 or CD8 class. Log10-transformed breadth and depth values were compared by one-way ANOVA with Sidak's multiple comparisons tests. Drawn from immuneACCESS, this table holds only the in-frame rearrangements with V and J called that TCRdb kept. Clones are partly lost; checked studies trace under half to an unresolved V gene and leave the rest unexplained. V and J calls plus clone size are reproduced from that table; the DNA served to infer D and trimming. This sample is represented by about 200,000 clones; approximately 94% of them were singletons. In total, the top ten clones hold approximately 1% of the sample.

Per the publication, the time point label means: about 28 days (+/-7) after the second vaccine dose. AZD1222 recipients with second doses at about 4 weeks or about 12 weeks were pooled, because spike-specific TCR depth and breadth did not differ between schedules. Samples from vaccinated people were obtained from the UK trials COV001 and COV002, which included a single-blind randomized controlled phase 2/3 trial of AZD1222 (ChAdOx1 nCoV-19) in healthy adults. Trial participant PBMC samples were collected at day 0 and day 28 after the second dose for TCRbeta chain sequencing. This specimen was peripheral blood, taken 28 days after the second AZD1222 dose. The sequence links TRBV9 to TRBJ2-1, and TRBD1 aligns with 8 junction nucleotides. The source is an adult who received the AZD1222 COVID-19 vaccine. CDR3 reads: CASSVVPGGSDMIFEQFF. The DNA reads TGTGCCAGCAGCGTAGTCCCAGGGGGCTCCGATATGATTTTTGAGCAGTTCTTC.